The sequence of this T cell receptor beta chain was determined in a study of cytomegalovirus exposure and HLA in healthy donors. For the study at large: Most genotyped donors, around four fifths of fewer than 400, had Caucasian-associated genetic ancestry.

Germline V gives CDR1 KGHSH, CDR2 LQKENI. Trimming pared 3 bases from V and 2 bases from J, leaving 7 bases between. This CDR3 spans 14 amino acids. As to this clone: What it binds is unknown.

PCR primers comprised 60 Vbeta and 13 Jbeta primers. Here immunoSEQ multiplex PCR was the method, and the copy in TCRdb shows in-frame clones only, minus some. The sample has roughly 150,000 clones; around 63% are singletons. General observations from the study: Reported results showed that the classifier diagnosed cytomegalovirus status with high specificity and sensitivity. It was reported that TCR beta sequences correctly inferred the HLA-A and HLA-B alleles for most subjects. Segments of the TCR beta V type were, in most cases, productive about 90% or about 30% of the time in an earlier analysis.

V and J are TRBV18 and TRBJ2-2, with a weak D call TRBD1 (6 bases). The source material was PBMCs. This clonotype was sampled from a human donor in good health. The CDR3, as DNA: TGTGCCAGCTCACCGGGACACAACACCGGGGAGCTGTTTTTT. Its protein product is CASSPGHNTGELFF.